The T cell receptor beta chain described here comes from a study of T-cell memory formation after mild COVID-19. This clonotype was counted ten times or more. The antigen remains undetermined. Findings and caveats of the study: Clones contracting day 15 to 85 were balanced CD4/CD8; later expanders leaned CD4+. Some SARS-CoV-2-responding clones were already detected in memory before infection. Second-wave clones with a day 37 peak had unconfirmed SARS-CoV-2 specificity.

CDR3 length: 17 amino acids. Trimming took off 0 bases at V and 4 bases at J, with 19 bases between the two ends. The germline gives CDR1 SGDLS, CDR2 YYNGEE. The TCR alpha and TCR beta cDNA libraries, bearing sample barcodes and UMIs, were generated by 5'RACE using constant-segment primers. TCRdb called the 5' RACE reads again in MiXCR, with one record for every CDR3 protein. This sample has roughly 13,000 distinct CDR3 sequences; approximately 12% occur once, and the top ten carry approximately 53%. Sample: PBMCs or a T cell subset sorted from them (not recorded which). The rearrangement uses TRBV9 and TRBJ1-2; tentatively, D is TRBD1 (5 bases). The clonotype originates from an adult woman who had mild COVID-19 (a few samples of this study predate the infection). Cell type and time point are not known. The CDR3 is CASSVGDGNLNLYGYTF. As DNA, the CDR3 is TGTGCCAGCAGCGTAGGGGACGGAAACCTTAACCTCTATGGCTACACCTTC.